This T cell receptor beta chain was obtained from a study of cytomegalovirus exposure and HLA in healthy donors. At the level of the study: The Caucasian-associated ancestry cluster held under 90% of 398 genotyped donors. Study-level findings and limits: An analysis done earlier found most TCR beta V segments productive about 90% or about 30% of the time. In a later analysis, V- and J-gene trimming of beta chains associated with a DCLRE1C missense variant, replicated independently.

A note on this clone: Its antigen remains unknown.

PCR was performed using 60 Vbeta and 13 Jbeta primers. Only in-frame clones appear in the TCRdb table, and some are missing; sequencing was by immunoSEQ multiplex PCR. The sample includes approximately 170,000 clones, about three quarters of them seen just once. V was clipped by 2 bases and J by 4 bases; unmatched bases: 0. Germline loops: CDR1 SGDLS, CDR2 YYNGEE. The CDR3 totals 15 residues. The TCR comes from a man aged 18 to 29 in good health and CMV-seropositive. This chain uses TRBV9 with TRBJ2-1; 13 bases are shared with TRBD2. Input material: PBMCs. The CDR3 DNA follows: TGTGCCAGCAGCGTGACTAGCGGGGGGTACAATGAGCAGTTCTTC. This encodes CASSVTSGGYNEQFF.